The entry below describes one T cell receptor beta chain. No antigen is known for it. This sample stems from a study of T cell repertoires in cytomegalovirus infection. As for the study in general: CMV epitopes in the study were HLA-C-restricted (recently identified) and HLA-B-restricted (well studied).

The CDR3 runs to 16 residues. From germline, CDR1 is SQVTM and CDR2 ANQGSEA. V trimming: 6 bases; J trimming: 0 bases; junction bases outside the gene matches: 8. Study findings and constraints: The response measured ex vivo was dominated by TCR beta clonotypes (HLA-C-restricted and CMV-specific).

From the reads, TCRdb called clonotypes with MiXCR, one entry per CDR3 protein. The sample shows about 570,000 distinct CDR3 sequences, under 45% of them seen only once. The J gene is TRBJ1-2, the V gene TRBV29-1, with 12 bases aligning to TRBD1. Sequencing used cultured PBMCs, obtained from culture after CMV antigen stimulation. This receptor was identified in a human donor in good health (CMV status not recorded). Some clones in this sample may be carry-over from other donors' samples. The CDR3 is CSVGGQGANANYGYTF. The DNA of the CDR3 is TGCAGCGTCGGGGGACAGGGGGCAAACGCTAACTATGGCTACACCTTC. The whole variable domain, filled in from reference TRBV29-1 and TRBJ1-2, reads SAVISQKPSRDICQRGTSLTIQCQVDSQVTMMFWYRQQPGQSLTLIATANQGSEATYESGFVIDKFPISRPNLTFSTLTVSNMSPEDSSIYLCSVGGQGANANYGYTFGSGTRLTVV.